This T cell receptor (beta chain) was sequenced during a study of CXCR3-negative and CXCR3-positive naive CD8 T cells. Study outcomes and limitations: CD5 surface expression was similar among naive subsets, and TCR strength was estimated by inference from TRB CDR3 properties. For memory CD8+ cells diversity was much lower, but both naive subsets had comparably high diversity. Naive CXCR3-positive cells had TRB CDR3s more hydrophobic than those of CXCR3-negative naive cells.

The method, 5' RACE with UMI labels, was used to prepare the TRB cDNA libraries. From the 5' RACE reads, TCRdb lists one entry per CDR3 protein and no DNA. Recorded for this sample: 150,000 or so distinct CDR3 sequences. All CD8+ T cell subsets were sorted in triplicate at 250,000 to 300,000 cells each. The authors gated naive CD8+ T cells as CD45RO-CCR7+CD27+CD95-. As regards this clonotype: What it recognizes is unknown.

Germline CDR1 is SGHTA and CDR2 is FQGTGA. The CDR3 runs to 13 residues. The receptor was derived from a human donor in good health. Some clones in this sample may be carry-over from other donors' samples. Material for sequencing was naive CXCR3+ CD8+ T cells from blood. Regarding subset: CD45RO-CCR7+CD27+CD95- naive CD8+ T cells expressing CXCR3 (TNR3+). V is TRBV7-3 and J is TRBJ2-1; TCRdb names TRBD1, which stays unverified in the absence of DNA. The CDR3 sequence: CASSPGTVHEQFF.